The T cell receptor (beta chain) described here comes from a study of blood T cell repertoires in COVID-19. Overall study context: In each case, the material was cDNA or gDNA derived from T cells, B-cell-depleted T cells, or PBMCs.

Germline values: CDR1 KGHSH, CDR2 LQKENI. This CDR3 contains 11 residues. Trimming took off 3 bases at V and 3 bases at J, with 2 bases between the two ends. Clones were sequenced by immunoSEQ multiplex PCR, and TCRdb holds only the in-frame ones, with some missing. The sample lists 250,000 to 350,000 clones; roughly 90% were seen once. As to this clone: This sample includes further DNA sequences coding for the same CDR3.

The chain has TRBV18 and TRBJ2-5, with unresolved D. Sequencing input: PBMCs or T cells enriched from blood (not recorded which). This TCR came from a woman under 30 with acute COVID-19. CDR3 sequence: CASSPEETQYF. CDR3 bases: TGTGCCAGCTCACCCGAAGAGACCCAGTACTTC.